This T cell receptor (beta chain) comes out of a study of T cell repertoires in cytomegalovirus infection. Study context: Public TCR beta signature analysis indicated the presence of both CMV infection and matching HLA type. Study outcomes and limitations: Based on cumulative public TCR beta family frequency, carriers of CMV plus the relevant HLA were identified. CMV-specific TCR beta clonotypes restricted by HLA-C dominated the ex vivo response.

This clonotype was seen a handful of times. As yet, its antigen is unknown. TCRdb ran MiXCR on the reads and lists one entry per CDR3 protein. In the table there are under 300,000 distinct CDR3 sequences, about 12% of which are singletons. Germline V gene lookup returns CDR1 MDHEN and CDR2 SYDVKM. The CDR3 has 14 amino acids. Trimming cost V 6 bases and J 1 base, with 10 bases left between them. V gene TRBV28 combines with J gene TRBJ1-3; no clear D. The sequence derives from a human donor in good health (CMV status not recorded). Some clones in this sample may be carry-over from other donors' samples. The sequenced material came from PBMCs. CDR3 protein: CASSPERSGNTIYF. Here the CDR3 DNA reads TGTGCCAGCAGCCCTGAGAGGTCTGGAAACACCATATATTTT. The whole variable domain, filled in from reference TRBV28 and TRBJ1-3, reads DVKVTQSSRYLVKRTGEKVFLECVQDMDHENMFWYRQDPGLGLRLIYFSYDVKMKEKGDIPEGYSVSREKKERFSLILESASTNQTSMYLCASSPERSGNTIYFGEGSWLTVV.